The source of this T cell receptor (beta chain) is a study of identical twins. Study conclusions and caveats: With monozygotic twins, out-of-frame TCR alpha sharing exceeded what models estimated.

The CDR3 covers 13 residues. Germline CDR1 reads SGHDN; CDR2 reads FVKESK. Concerning this clonotype itself: Its antigen is unidentified. At one boundary the junction diverges from the germline segment, which might be a read error.

TCRdb re-called the 5' RACE reads with MiXCR, one entry per CDR3 protein. The sample records 1,800,000 or so distinct CDR3 sequences, 25% to 35% being singletons. Sequenced: cord blood. The TCR was taken from a newborn girl in good health. The chain is built from TRBV14 and TRBJ2-2; D possibly corresponds to TRBD2 (5 bases). The CDR3 nucleotides read TGTGCCAGCAGCCAAGGCTCCACCGGGGAGCTGGTTTTT. Translating gives CASSQGSTGELVF.